A single sample gave rise to the 18 T cell receptor beta chains below, sequenced in a study of T cells of healthy individuals. TCRdb reprocessed the 5' RACE reads with MiXCR, giving one entry per CDR3 protein. The table lists 60,000 to 75,000 distinct CDR3 sequences, about 17% of them singletons. Receptor source: a human donor in good health.

This clonotype turned up a few times. V usage is TRBV20-1 and J usage is TRBJ2-7; TRBD2 agrees at 7 bases. This CDR3 has 12 residues. With V trimmed by 6 bases and J by 4 bases, 6 bases remained unmatched. Germline V gene lookup returns CDR1 DFQATT and CDR2 SNEGSKA (reference sequence). CDR3 nucleotides: TGCAGTGCGGGGCGGGAGTTATACGAGCAGTACTTC. Protein sequence: CSAGRELYEQYF.

The rearrangement joins TRBV7-9 to TRBJ2-5; TRBD1 agrees at 8 bases. This CDR3 comprises 16 residues. CDR1 and CDR2 from the germline V gene are SEHNR and FQNEAQ (reference sequence). Trimming at V came to 3 bases and at J to 2 bases, leaving 8 bases not matched to a gene. DNA of the CDR3: TGTGCCAGCAGCTTCCCCCAGGGGGCTTGGCAAGAGACCCAGTACTTC. This translates into CASSFPQGAWQETQYF.

In this sample, this clonotype turned up many times. The chain employs TRBV12-3 or TRBV12-4 and TRBJ2-6; D is ambiguous. With 5 bases removed from V and 9 bases from J, the gap between germline ends came to 11 bases. This CDR3 contains 13 residues. Here the CDR3 reads CASSNAINNVLTF. CDR3 nucleotides: TGTGCCAGCAGTAATGCGATTAACAACGTCCTGACTTTC.

V gene TRBV29-1 combines with J gene TRBJ2-7; D is perhaps TRBD1 (6 bases). The CDR3 has 15 amino acids. Trimming shortened V by 5 bases and J by 4 bases, and 21 bases separated the two germline ends. Germline V CDR1 and CDR2: SQVTM, ANQGSEA. In DNA, the CDR3 is TGCAGCGTTCCGACATCTACAGGGAATCCGTACGAGCAGTACTTC. It specifies CSVPTSTGNPYEQYF.

The V call is TRBV28, the J call TRBJ2-3; possibly TRBD1 or TRBD2 for D (5 bases each). CDR3 length: 15 amino acids. Germline V CDR1 and CDR2: MDHEN, SYDVKM. V lost 5 bases and J 0 bases, leaving 12 bases between the germline ends. Here the CDR3 reads CASSTGTPSTDTQYF. CDR3 nucleotide sequence: TGTGCCAGCAGTACCGGGACGCCTAGCACAGATACGCAGTATTTT.

This clonotype came up many times. This sequence joins TRBV4-2 and TRBJ1-3, with 9 positions matching TRBD1. In germline, CDR1 is LGHNA, CDR2 YNFKEQ. The V segment lost 1 base and the J segment 3 bases; nucleotides outside the gene matches: 13. The CDR3 runs 19 residues. CDR3 DNA sequence: TGTGCCAGCAGCCAAGTTTCTCGGGCACAGGGGGCGGGTGGAAACACCATATATTTT. Translation: CASSQVSRAQGAGGNTIYF.

This clonotype appeared a few times. The genes are TRBV4-1 and TRBJ1-3; no definite D call. Per the germline V gene, CDR1 is MGHRA and CDR2 is YSYEKL. The CDR3 loop spans 17 amino acids. V lost 2 bases, J lost 0 bases, and 14 bases lay in between. CDR3 coding DNA: TGCGCCAGCAGCCAACCTATTACTCCAGGCTCTGGAAACACCATATATTTT. Its translation: CASSQPITPGSGNTIYF.

Many counts were recorded for this clonotype. The chain has TRBV4-1 and TRBJ1-1; D remains unclear. Germline V gene lookup returns CDR1 MGHRA and CDR2 YSYEKL. V was pared by 0 bases and J by 8 bases, with 10 bases between. The CDR3 extends over 13 amino acids. The CDR3 nucleotides are TGCGCCAGCAGCCAAGATCGGAGGGAAGAAGCTTTCTTT. It codes for CASSQDRREEAFF.

This clonotype was seen more than once but under ten times. The genes are TRBV6-1 and TRBJ2-7; the match to TRBD2 covers 10 bases. After removal of 8 bases from V and 7 bases from J, the junction contained 14 bases not matched to a gene. This CDR3 region has 15 residues. Germline CDR1 reads MNHNS; CDR2 reads SASEGT. This chain's CDR3 is CASQGVAGGREEQYF. The CDR3 bases are TGTGCCAGCCAGGGGGTAGCGGGGGGCCGAGAAGAGCAGTACTTC.

The rearrangement joins TRBV5-4 to TRBJ2-3, with 7 bases fitting TRBD2. Per the germline V gene, CDR1 is SGHNT and CDR2 is YYREEE (reference sequence). This CDR3 has 15 amino acids. J gave up 1 base and V 2 bases, and 4 bases lay outside the gene matches. The CDR3 is CASSLSTSGTDTQYF. As DNA, the CDR3 is TGTGCCAGCAGCTTAAGTACTAGCGGCACAGATACGCAGTATTTT.

CDR3 sequence: CASRIPGANVLTF. The CDR3 bases are TGTGCCAGCAGGATACCTGGGGCCAACGTCCTGACTTTC. The chain links TRBV9 to TRBJ2-6, with D unresolved. Trimming left V 5 bases short and J 2 bases short, with 5 bases between. Germline V gene data show CDR1 as SGDLS and CDR2 as YYNGEE. CDR3 length equals 13 residues.

In this sample, this clonotype turned up many times. The V call is TRBV20-1, the J call TRBJ1-5; weak D call: TRBD1 (5 bases). The CDR3 contains 15 residues. Germline V lookup: CDR1 DFQATT, CDR2 SNEGSKA (reference sequence). The V gene lost 6 bases and the J gene lost 2 bases, with 17 bases spanning the gap. CDR3 residues: CSAESGGGGNQPQHF. The CDR3 DNA reads as TGCAGTGCCGAGAGCGGGGGAGGTGGCAATCAGCCCCAGCATTTT.

V is TRBV7-2 and J is TRBJ2-7; 11 bases align to TRBD2. V gave up 1 base and J gave up 5 bases; unmatched junction bases: 1. This CDR3 spans 14 amino acids. Germline CDR1 and CDR2: SGHTA and FQGNSA. This chain's CDR3 is CASSLVLAGDEQYF. The DNA of the CDR3 is TGTGCCAGCAGCTTAGTACTAGCGGGAGACGAGCAGTACTTC.

A few counts support this clonotype. CDR3 amino acids: CASSYSGLDRSQTQYF. Written as DNA, the CDR3 is TGTGCCAGCAGTTACTCGGGGCTCGACAGGTCTCAGACCCAGTACTTC. The J gene is TRBJ2-5, the V gene TRBV6-5; possibly TRBD1 for D (6 bases). This CDR3 region has 16 residues. Trimming took 0 bases from V and 6 from J, leaving 17 bases between them. The germline gives CDR1 MNHEY, CDR2 SVGAGI.

This clonotype has a handful of counts. The chain has TRBV4-1 and TRBJ1-2; TRBD1 might be the D (5 bases). From germline, CDR1 is MGHRA and CDR2 YSYEKL. V gave up 4 bases and J gave up 6 bases, with 12 bases separating them. This CDR3 spans 13 amino acids. DNA for the CDR3: TGCGCCAGCAGCCCCACAGGACCCCATGGCTACACCTTC. As protein: CASSPTGPHGYTF.

The rearrangement links TRBV20-1 to TRBJ1-4, with D unresolved. Germline V gene lookup returns CDR1 DFQATT and CDR2 SNEGSKA (reference sequence). V lost 3 bases and J lost 8, with 10 bases in between. The CDR3 is made up of 12 amino acids. As DNA, the CDR3 is TGCAGTGCTAGGAGTTTACGGGAAAAACTGTTTTTT. Translation gives CSARSLREKLFF.

This clonotype was recorded many times. The chain has TRBV4-3 and TRBJ2-1; no clear D. The germline V gene encodes CDR1 LGHNA and CDR2 YSLEER. The V and J ends lost 3 bases and 4 bases respectively, with 13 bases between them. There are 15 residues in the CDR3. CDR3 sequence: CASSQMAEGYNEQFF. Written as DNA, the CDR3 is TGCGCCAGCAGCCAGATGGCGGAAGGATACAATGAGCAGTTCTTC.

This clonotype has just a few counts. J is TRBJ2-3 and V is TRBV12-3 or TRBV12-4; TRBD2 matches 10 bases. This CDR3 has 15 residues. After removal of 8 bases from V and 6 bases from J, the junction contained 11 bases not matched to a gene. CDR3 amino acids: CASLIQRGGRDTQYF. DNA for the CDR3: TGTGCCAGCCTTATCCAGCGGGGGGGCCGGGATACGCAGTATTTT.